This TCR beta chain was observed in a study of T cells expressing NK-cell markers. Study details: Obtained from sorted CD3+CD56+NKG2C+, CD3+CD56+NKG2C- and CD3+CD56-NKG2C+ T cells were the TCR beta repertoires. HCMV seropositivity characterized most of the eight sequenced donors, and seronegativity one.

UMIs accompanied the 5'RACE template switching by which TCR beta cDNA was made. TCRdb reworked the 5' RACE reads into one entry per CDR3 protein, no DNA. The specimen's table records almost 450,000 distinct CDR3 sequences. A remark on this clonotype: Its antigen is not identified.

Study-level points and caveats: Dominant NKG2C+ clonotype frequencies of roughly 1.0-7.5% of CD8+ T cells were measured in over 5 donors.

CDR3 size: 11 residues. This rearrangement joins TRBV12-3 or TRBV12-4 to TRBJ1-1; lacking DNA, the TRBD1 call made by TCRdb goes unchecked. The clonotype was recovered from a woman aged 18 to 75 in good health. The sequencing input was blood T cells: a sorted CD56 or NKG2C T cell subset, CD4+ or CD8+ T cells, or bulk PBMC T cells (not recorded which). The CDR3 loop reads CASSSQGRAFF.